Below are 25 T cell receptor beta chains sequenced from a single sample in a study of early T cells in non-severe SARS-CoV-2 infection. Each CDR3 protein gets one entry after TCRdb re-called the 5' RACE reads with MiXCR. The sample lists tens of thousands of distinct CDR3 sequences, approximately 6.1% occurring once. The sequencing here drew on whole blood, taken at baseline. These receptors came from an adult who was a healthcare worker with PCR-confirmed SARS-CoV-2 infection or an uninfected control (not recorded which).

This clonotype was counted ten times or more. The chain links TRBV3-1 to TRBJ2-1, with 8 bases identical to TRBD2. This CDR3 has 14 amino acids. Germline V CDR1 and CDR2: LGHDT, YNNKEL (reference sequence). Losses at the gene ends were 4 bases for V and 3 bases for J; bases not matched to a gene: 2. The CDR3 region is CASSRTSSYNEQFF. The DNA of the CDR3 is TGTGCCAGCAGCCGGACTAGCAGCTACAATGAGCAGTTCTTC.

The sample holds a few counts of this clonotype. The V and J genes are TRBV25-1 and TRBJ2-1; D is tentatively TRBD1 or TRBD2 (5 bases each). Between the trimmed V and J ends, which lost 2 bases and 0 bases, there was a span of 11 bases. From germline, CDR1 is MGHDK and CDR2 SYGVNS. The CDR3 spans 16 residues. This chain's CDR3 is CASSELGDHSYNEQFF. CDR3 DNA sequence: TGTGCCAGCAGTGAACTCGGGGACCACTCCTACAATGAGCAGTTCTTC.

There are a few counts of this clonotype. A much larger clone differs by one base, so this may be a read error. The CDR3, as DNA: TGTGCCAGCAGCGAGACAGGGATCTATGGCTACACCTTC. It specifies CASSETGIYGYTF. V and J are TRBV2 and TRBJ1-2; the match to TRBD1 covers 7 bases. V was pared by 6 bases and J by 4 bases, with 5 bases of the junction left unmatched. The CDR3 has 13 amino acids. Looked up from germline, CDR1 is SNHLY and CDR2 is FYNNEI.

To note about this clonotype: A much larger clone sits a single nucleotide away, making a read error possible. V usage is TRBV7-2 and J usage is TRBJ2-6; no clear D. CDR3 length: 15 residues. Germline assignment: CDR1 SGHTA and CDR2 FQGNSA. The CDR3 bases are TGTGTCAGCAGCTTAGGTGTCTCTGGGGCCAACGTCCTGACTTTC. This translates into CVSSLGVSGANVLTF.

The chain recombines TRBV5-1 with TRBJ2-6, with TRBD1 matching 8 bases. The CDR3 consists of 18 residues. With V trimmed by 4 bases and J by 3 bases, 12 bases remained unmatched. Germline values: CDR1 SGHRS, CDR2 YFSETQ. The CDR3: CASSPSTGVSIGANVLTF. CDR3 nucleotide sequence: TGCGCCAGCAGCCCTTCGACAGGGGTGTCGATTGGGGCCAACGTCCTGACTTTC.

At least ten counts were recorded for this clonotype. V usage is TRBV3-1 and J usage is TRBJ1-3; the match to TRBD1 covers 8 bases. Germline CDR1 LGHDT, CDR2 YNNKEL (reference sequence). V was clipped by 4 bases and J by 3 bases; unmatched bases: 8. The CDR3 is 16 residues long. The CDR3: CASSPAWTGLGNTIYF. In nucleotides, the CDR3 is TGTGCCAGCAGCCCAGCCTGGACAGGGCTTGGAAACACCATATATTTT.

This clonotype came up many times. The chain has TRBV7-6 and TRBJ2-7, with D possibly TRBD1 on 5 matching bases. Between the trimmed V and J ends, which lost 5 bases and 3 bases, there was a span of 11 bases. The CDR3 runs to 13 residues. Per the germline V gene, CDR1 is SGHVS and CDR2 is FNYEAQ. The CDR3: CASSQDQGYEQYF. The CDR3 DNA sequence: TGTGCCAGCAGCCAAGACCAGGGCTACGAGCAGTACTTC.

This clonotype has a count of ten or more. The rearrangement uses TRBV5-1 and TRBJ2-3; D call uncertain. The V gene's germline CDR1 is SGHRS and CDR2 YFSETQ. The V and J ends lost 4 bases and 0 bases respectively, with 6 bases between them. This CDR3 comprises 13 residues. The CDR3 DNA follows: TGCGCCAGCAGCGGACCTAGCACAGATACGCAGTATTTT. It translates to CASSGPSTDTQYF.

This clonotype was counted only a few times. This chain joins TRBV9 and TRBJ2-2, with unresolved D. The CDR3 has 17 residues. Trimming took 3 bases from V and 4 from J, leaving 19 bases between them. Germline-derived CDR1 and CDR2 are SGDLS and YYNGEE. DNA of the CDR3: TGTGCCAGCAGCGCTAGTCCCTCATTTTTTTTCACCGGGGAGCTGTTTTTT. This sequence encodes CASSASPSFFFTGELFF.

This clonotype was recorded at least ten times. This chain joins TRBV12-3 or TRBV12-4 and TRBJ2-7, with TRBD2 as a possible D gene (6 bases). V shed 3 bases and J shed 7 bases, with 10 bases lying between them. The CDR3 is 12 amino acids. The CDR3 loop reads CASSLVRGEQYF. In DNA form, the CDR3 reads TGTGCCAGCAGTTTGGTCCGGGGGGAGCAGTACTTC.

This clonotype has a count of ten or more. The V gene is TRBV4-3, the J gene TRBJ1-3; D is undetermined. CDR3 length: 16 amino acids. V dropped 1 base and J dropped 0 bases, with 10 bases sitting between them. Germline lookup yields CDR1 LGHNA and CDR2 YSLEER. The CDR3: CASSQVDSGSGNTIYF. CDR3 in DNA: TGCGCCAGCAGCCAAGTAGACTCAGGCTCTGGAAACACCATATATTTT.

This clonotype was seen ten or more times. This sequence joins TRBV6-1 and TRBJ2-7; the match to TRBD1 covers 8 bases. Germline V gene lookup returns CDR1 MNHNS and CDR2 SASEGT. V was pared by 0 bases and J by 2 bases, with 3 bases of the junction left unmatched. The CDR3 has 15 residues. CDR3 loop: CASSEADRGPYEQYF. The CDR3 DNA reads TGTGCCAGCAGTGAAGCTGACAGGGGACCCTACGAGCAGTACTTC.

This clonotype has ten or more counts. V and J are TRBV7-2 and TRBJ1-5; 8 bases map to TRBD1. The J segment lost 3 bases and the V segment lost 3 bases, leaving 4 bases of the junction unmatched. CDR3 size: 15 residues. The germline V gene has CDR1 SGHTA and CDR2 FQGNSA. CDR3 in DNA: TGTGCCAGCAGCTTTAAGACAGGGGTCAATCAGCCCCAGCATTTT. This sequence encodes CASSFKTGVNQPQHF.

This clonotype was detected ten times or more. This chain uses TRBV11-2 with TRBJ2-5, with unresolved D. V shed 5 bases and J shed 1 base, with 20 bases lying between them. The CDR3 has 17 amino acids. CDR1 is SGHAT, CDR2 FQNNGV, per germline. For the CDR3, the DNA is TGTGCCAGCAGCCACTATACTGGAAAAGTTGGCCAAGAGACCCAGTACTTC. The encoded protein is CASSHYTGKVGQETQYF.

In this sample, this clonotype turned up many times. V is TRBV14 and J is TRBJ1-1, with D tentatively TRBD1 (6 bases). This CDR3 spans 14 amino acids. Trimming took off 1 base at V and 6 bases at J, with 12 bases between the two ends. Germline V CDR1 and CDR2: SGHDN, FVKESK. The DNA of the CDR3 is TGTGCCAGCAGCCAAGTGGGAGGGGGAGCTGAAGCTTTCTTT. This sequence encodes CASSQVGGGAEAFF.

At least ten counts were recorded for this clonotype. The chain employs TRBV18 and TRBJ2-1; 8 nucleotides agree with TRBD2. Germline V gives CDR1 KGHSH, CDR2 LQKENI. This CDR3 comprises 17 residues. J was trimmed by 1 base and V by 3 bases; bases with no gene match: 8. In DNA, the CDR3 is TGTGCCAGCTCACCTCCGTTAGCGGGAATATCCTACAATGAGCAGTTCTTC. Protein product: CASSPPLAGISYNEQFF.

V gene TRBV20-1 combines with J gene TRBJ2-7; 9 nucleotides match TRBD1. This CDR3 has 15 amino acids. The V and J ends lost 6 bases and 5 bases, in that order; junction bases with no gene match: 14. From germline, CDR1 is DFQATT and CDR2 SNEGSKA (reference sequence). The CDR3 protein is CSAHKPGTGLHEQYF. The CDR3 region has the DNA TGCAGTGCACATAAGCCCGGGACAGGGTTACACGAGCAGTACTTC.

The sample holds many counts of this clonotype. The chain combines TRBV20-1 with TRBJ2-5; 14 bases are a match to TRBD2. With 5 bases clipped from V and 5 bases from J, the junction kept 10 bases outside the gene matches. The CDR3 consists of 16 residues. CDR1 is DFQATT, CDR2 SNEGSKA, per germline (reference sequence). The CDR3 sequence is CSALGLAGDWYETQYF. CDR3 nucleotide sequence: TGCAGTGCTCTGGGACTAGCGGGAGATTGGTATGAGACCCAGTACTTC.

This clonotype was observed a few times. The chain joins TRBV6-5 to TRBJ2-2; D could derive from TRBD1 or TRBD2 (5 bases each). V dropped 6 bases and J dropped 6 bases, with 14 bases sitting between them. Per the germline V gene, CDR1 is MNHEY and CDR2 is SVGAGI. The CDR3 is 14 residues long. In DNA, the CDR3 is TGTGCCAGCAGACCGGGACGATTAGCCGGGGAGCTGTTTTTT. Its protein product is CASRPGRLAGELFF.

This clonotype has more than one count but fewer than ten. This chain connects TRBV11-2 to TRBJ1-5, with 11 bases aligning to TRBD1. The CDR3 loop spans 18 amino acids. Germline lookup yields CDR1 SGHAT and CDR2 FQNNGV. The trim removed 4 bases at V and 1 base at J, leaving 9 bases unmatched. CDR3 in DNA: TGTGCCAGCAGCTCCCGGACAGGGGGCACGGAAAGCAATCAGCCCCAGCATTTT. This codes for CASSSRTGGTESNQPQHF.

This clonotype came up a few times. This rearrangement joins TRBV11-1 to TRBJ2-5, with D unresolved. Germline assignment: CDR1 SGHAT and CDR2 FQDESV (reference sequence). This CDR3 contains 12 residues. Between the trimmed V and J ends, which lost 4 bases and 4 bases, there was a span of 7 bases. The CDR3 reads CASSSTIETQYF. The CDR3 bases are TGTGCCAGCAGCTCAACTATAGAGACCCAGTACTTC.

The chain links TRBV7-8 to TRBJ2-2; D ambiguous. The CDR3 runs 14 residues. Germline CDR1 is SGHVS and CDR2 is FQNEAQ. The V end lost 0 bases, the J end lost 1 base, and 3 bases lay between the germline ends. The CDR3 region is CASSLARNTGELFF. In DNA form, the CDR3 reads TGTGCCAGCAGCTTAGCCCGGAACACCGGGGAGCTGTTTTTT.

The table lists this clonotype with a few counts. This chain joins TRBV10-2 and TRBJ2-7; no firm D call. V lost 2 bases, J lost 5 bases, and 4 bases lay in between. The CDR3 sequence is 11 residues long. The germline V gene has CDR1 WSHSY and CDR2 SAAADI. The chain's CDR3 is CASSENHEQYF. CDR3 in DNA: TGCGCCAGCAGTGAGAACCACGAGCAGTACTTC.

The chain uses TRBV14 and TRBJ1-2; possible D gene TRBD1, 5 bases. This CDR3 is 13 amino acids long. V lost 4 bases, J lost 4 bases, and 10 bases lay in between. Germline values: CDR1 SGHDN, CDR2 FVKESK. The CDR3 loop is CASSLRQSYGYTF. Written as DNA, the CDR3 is TGTGCCAGCAGCCTTAGACAGAGCTATGGCTACACCTTC.

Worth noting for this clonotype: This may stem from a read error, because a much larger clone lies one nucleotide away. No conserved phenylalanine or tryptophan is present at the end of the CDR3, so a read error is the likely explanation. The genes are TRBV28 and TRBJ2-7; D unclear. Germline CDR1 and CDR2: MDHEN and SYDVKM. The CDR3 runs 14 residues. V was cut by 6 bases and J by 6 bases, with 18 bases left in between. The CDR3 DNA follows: TGTGCCAGCAGCTCCACAGCCATCTCGGGCGAGCAGTACTTG. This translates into CASSSTAISGEQYL.